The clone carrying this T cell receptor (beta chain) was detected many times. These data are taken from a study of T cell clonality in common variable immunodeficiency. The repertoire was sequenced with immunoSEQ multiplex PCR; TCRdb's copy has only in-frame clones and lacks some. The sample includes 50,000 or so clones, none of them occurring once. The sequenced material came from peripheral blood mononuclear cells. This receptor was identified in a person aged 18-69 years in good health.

The CDR3 reads CASGQARGETQYF. The CDR3 bases that were read are TGTGCCAGTGGTCAGGCTAGGGGGGAGACC. The chain is built from TRBV2 and TRBJ2-5; a possible D gene is TRBD1 (6 bases). The missing CDR3 end, 3 residues past where the read stops, is filled in from the germline J gene. V was clipped by 9 bases and J by 5 bases, with 16 bases between them. Germline V gene sequence: CDR1 SNHLY, CDR2 FYNNEI. The CDR3 spans 13 residues.